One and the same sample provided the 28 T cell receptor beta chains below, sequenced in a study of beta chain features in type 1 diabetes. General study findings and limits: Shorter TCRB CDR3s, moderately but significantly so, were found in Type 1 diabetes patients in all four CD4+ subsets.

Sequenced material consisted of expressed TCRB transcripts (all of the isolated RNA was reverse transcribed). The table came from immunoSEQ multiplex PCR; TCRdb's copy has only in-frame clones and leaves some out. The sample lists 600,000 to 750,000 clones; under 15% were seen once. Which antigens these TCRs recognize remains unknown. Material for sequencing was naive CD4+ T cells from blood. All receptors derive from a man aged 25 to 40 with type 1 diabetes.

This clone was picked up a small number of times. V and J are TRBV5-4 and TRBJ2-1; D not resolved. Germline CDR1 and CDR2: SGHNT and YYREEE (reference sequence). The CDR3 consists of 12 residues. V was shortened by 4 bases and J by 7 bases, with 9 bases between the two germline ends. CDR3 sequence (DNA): TGTGCCAGCAGCAGGTTGGGGAATGAGCAGTTCTTC. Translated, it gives CASSRLGNEQFF.

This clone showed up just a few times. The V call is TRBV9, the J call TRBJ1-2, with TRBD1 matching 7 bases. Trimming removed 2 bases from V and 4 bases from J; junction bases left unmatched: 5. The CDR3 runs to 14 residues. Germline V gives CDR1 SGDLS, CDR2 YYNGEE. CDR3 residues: CASSVTGQPYGYTF. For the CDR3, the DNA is TGTGCCAGCAGCGTTACGGGACAGCCCTATGGCTACACCTTC.

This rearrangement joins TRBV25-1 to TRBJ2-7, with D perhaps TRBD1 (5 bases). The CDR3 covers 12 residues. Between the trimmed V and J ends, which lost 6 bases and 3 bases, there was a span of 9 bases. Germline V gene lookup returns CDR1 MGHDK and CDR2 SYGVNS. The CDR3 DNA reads TGTGCCAGCAGCACAGGTCTCTACGAGCAGTACTTC. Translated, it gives CASSTGLYEQYF.

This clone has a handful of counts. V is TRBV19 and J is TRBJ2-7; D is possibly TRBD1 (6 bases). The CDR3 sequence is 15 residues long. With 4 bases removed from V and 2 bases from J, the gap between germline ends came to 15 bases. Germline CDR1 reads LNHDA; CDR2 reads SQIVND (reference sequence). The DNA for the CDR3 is TGTGCCAGTAGTACCTCCGGTGACAGGCCCTACGAGCAGTACTTC. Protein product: CASSTSGDRPYEQYF.

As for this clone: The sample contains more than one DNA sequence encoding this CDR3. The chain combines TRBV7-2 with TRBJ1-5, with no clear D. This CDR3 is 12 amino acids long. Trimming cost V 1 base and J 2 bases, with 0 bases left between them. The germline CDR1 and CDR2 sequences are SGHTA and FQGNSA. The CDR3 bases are TGTGCCAGCAGCTTAGGCAATCAGCCCCAGCATTTT. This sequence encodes CASSLGNQPQHF.

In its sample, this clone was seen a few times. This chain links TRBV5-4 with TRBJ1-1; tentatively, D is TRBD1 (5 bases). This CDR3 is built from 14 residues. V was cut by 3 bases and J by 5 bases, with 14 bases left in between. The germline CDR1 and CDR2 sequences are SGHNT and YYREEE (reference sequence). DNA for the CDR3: TGTGCCAGCAGCTGGGGACTGGAAGGGACTGAAGCTTTCTTT. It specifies CASSWGLEGTEAFF. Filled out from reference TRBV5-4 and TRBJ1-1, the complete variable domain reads ETGVTQSPTHLIKTRGQQVTLRCSSQSGHNTVSWYQQALGQGPQFIFQYYREEENGRGNFPPRFSGLQFPNYSSELNVNALELDDSALYLCASSWGLEGTEAFFGQGTRLTVV.

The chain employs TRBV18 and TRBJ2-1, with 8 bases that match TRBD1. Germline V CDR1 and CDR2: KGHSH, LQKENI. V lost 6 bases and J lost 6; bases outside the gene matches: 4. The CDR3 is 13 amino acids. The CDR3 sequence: CASSLGQANEQFF. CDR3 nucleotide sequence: TGTGCCAGCTCTTTGGGACAGGCCAATGAGCAGTTCTTC.

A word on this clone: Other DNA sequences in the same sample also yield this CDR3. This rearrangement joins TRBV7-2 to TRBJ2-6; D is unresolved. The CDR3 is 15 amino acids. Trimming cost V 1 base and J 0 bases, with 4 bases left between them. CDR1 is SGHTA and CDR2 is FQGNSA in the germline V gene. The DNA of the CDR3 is TGTGCCAGCAGCTTAGACGGCTCTGGGGCCAACGTCCTGACTTTC. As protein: CASSLDGSGANVLTF.

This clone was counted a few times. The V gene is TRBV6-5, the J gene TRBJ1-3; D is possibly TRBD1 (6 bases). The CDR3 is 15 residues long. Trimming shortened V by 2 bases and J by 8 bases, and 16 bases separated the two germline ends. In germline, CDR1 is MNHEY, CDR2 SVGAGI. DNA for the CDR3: TGTGCCAGCAGTTACGGGCCACAGGGCCTACACACCATATATTTT. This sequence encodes CASSYGPQGLHTIYF.

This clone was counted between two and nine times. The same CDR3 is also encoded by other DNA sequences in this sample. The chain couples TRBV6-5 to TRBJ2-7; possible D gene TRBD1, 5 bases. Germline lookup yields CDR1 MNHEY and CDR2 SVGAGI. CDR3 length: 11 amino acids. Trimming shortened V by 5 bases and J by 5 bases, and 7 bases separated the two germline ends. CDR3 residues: CASSQGHEQYF. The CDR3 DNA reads TGTGCCAGCAGTCAGGGTCACGAGCAGTACTTC.

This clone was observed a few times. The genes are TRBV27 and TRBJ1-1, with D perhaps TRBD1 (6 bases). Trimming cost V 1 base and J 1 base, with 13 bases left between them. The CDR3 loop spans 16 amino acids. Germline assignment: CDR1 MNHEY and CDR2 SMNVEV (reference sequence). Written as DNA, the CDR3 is TGTGCCAGCAGTTTATTTCAGGGGCTAAGGAACACTGAAGCTTTCTTT. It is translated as CASSLFQGLRNTEAFF.

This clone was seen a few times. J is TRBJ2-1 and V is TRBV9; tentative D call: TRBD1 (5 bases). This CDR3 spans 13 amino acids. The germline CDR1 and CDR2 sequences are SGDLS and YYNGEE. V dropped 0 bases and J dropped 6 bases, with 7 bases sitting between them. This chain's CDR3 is CASSVDRSNEQFF. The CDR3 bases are TGTGCCAGCAGCGTAGACAGGAGCAATGAGCAGTTCTTC.

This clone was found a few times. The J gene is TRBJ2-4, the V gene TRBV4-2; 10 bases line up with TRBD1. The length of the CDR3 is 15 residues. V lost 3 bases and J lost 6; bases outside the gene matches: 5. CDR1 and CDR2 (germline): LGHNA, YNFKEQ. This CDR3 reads CASSQTGQGINIQYF. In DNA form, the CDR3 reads TGTGCCAGCAGCCAGACGGGACAGGGGATAAACATTCAGTACTTC.

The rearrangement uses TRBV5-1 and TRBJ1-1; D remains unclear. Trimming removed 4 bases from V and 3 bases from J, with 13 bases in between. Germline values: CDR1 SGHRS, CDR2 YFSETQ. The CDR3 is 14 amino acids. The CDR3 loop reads CASSLTGQDTEAFF. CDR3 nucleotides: TGCGCCAGCAGCCTAACGGGCCAGGACACTGAAGCTTTCTTT.

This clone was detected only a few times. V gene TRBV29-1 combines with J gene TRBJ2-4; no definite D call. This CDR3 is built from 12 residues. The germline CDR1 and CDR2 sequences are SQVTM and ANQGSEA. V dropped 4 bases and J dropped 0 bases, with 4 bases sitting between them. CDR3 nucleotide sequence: TGCAGCGTTGCCGAAGCCAAAAACATTCAGTACTTC. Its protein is CSVAEAKNIQYF.

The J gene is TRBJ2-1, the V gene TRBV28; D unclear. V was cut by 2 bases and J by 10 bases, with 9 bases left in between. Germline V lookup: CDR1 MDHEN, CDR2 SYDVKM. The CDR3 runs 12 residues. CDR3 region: CASSLGHPEQFF. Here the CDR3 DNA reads TGTGCCAGCAGTTTAGGGCACCCCGAGCAGTTCTTC.

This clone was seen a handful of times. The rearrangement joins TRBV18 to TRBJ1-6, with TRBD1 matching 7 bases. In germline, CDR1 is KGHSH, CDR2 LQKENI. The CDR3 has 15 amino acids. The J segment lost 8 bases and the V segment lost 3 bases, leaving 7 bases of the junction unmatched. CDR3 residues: CASSPGQSVDSPLHF. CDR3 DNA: TGTGCCAGCTCACCGGGACAGTCTGTGGATTCACCCCTCCACTTT.

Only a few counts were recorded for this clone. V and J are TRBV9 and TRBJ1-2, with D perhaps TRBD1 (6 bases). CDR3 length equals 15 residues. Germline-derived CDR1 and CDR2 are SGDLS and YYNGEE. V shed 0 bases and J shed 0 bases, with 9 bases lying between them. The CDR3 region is CASSVGGQPNYGYTF. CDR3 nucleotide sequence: TGTGCCAGCAGCGTAGGAGGACAGCCTAACTATGGCTACACCTTC.

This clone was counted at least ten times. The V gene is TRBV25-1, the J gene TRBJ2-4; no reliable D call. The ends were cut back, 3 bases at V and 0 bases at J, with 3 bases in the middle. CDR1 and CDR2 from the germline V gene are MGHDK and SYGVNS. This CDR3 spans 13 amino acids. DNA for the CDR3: TGTGCCAGCAGTGAGGGAGCCAAAAACATTCAGTACTTC. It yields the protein CASSEGAKNIQYF.

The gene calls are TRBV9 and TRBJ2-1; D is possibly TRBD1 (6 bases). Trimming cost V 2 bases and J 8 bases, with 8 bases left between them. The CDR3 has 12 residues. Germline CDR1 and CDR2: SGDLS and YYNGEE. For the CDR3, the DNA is TGTGCCAGCAGCGTCCAGGGGTATGAGCAGTTCTTC. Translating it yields CASSVQGYEQFF.

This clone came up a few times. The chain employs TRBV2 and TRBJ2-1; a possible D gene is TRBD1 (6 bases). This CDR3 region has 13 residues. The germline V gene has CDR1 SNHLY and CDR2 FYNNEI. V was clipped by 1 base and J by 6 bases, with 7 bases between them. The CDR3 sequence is CASSEGTVNEQFF. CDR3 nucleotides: TGTGCCAGCAGTGAAGGGACAGTCAATGAGCAGTTCTTC. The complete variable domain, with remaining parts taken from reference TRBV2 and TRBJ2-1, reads EPEVTQTPSHQVTQMGQEVILRCVPISNHLYFYWYRQILGQKVEFLVSFYNNEISEKSEIFDDQFSVERPDGSNFTLKIRSTKLEDSAMYFCASSEGTVNEQFFGPGTRLTVL.

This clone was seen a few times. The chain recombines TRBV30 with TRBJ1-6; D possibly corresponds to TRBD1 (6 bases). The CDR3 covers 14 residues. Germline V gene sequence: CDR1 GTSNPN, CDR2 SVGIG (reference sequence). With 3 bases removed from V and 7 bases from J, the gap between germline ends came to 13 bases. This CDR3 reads CAWREQGDNSPLHF. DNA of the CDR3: TGTGCCTGGAGGGAACAGGGCGACAATTCACCCCTCCACTTT.

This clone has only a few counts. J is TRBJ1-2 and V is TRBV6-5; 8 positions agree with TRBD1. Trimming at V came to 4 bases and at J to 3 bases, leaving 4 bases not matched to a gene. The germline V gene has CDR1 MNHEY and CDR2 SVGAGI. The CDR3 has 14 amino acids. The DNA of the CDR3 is TGTGCCAGCAGTTCAGGGGGCGCGGACTATGGCTACACCTTC. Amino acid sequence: CASSSGGADYGYTF.

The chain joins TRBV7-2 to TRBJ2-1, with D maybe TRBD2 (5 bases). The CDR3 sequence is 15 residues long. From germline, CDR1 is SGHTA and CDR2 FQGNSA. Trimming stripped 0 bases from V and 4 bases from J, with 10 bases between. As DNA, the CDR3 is TGTGCCAGCAGCTTAGCCCCAGAGGGATACAATGAGCAGTTCTTC. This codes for CASSLAPEGYNEQFF.

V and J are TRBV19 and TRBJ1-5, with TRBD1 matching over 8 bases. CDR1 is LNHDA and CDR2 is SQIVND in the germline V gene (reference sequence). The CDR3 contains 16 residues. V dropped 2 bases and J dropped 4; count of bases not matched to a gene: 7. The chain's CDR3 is CASSIQGAPGNQPQHF. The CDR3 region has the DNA TGTGCCAGTAGTATACAGGGGGCCCCTGGGAATCAGCCCCAGCATTTT. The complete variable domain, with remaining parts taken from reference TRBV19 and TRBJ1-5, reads DGGITQSPKYLFRKEGQNVTLSCEQNLNHDAMYWYRQDPGQGLRLIYYSQIVNDFQKGDIAEGYSVSREKKESFPLTVTSAQKNPTAFYLCASSIQGAPGNQPQHFGDGTRLSIL.

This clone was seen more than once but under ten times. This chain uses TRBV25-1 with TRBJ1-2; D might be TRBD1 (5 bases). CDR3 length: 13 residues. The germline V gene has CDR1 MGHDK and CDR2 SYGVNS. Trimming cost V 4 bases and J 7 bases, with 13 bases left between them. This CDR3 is CASSVQGVSGYTF. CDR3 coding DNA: TGTGCCAGCAGTGTCCAGGGAGTCTCTGGCTACACCTTC.

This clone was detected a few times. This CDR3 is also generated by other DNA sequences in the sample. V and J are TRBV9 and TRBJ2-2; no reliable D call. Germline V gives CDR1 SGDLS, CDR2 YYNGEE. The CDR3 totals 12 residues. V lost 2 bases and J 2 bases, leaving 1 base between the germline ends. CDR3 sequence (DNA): TGTGCCAGCAGCGTCAACACCGGGGAGCTGTTTTTT. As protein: CASSVNTGELFF.

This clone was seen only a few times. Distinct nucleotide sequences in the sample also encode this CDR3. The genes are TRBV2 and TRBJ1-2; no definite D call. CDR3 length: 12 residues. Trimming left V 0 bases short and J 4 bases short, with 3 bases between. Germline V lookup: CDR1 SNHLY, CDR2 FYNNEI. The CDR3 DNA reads TGTGCCAGCAGTGAAGCGGGCTATGGCTACACCTTC. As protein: CASSEAGYGYTF.